Listed below are T cell receptor beta chains from one sample, sequenced in a study of cytomegalovirus exposure and HLA in healthy donors. The data were produced by immunoSEQ multiplex PCR, yet TCRdb's version contains in-frame clones alone and is incomplete. The table shows fewer than 250,000 clones, with 60% to 80% occurring only once. The source material was PBMCs. The receptors derive from a woman aged 25 to 39 in good health and CMV-seropositive. The CDR3 runs from the conserved cysteine through the conserved F or W. Some rows have no size entry. The others give once, few or many, or a class for an expanded clone.

v_call,clone_size,j_call,cdr3_aa
TRBV19,.,TRBJ2-1,CASSIISGRSYNEQFF
TRBV6-1,.,.,CASREGIRAYEQYF
TRBV7-9,.,TRBJ1-1,CASSPLGGKYVTEAFF
TRBV15,few,TRBJ2-3,CATSKTITNTDTQYF
TRBV2,.,TRBJ1-5,CASSGSYSNQPQHF
TRBV4-1,.,TRBJ2-1,CASSLTGSYNEQFF
TRBV7-2,.,TRBJ1-3,CASSFRTAPSGNTIYF
TRBV6-4,.,TRBJ2-3,CASSSGTRDTQYF
TRBV19,.,TRBJ1-4,CASSTLDSLDEELFF
TRBV11-2,.,TRBJ1-2,CASSSRTPRGYTF
TRBV6-1,.,TRBJ2-7,CASSTDRGSYEQYF
TRBV28,.,TRBJ2-1,CASSLDGLRGTEQFF
TRBV27,.,TRBJ2-7,CASSSGHLTDEQYF
TRBV6-1,few,TRBJ2-5,CASSVSGRAGETQYF
TRBV2,.,TRBJ1-5,CASREGRISNQPQHF
TRBV28,.,TRBJ2-7,CASNAGGPYEQYF
TRBV2,.,TRBJ2-6,CASSAHTGTGSGANVLTF
TRBV25-1,.,TRBJ2-1,CASSELAGGNNEQFF
TRBV7-2,once,TRBJ2-7,CASSRDWSYEQYF
TRBV6-5,.,TRBJ2-7,CASSYGTNYEQYF
TRBV11-2,many,TRBJ2-7,CASSLDPAGVDEQYF
TRBV29-1,few,TRBJ2-1,CSVERLAGGGDEQFF
TRBV18,.,TRBJ1-5,CASSPFQGVFNQPQHF
TRBV5-5,.,TRBJ2-7,CASSPRDRGDYEQYF
TRBV11-1,.,TRBJ2-1,CASSLGRGNNEQFF
TRBV4-2,few,TRBJ2-1,CASSRPGLAGGPTVRGRAHNEQFF
TRBV2,.,TRBJ2-1,CASGGLAGEYEQFF
TRBV6-1,few,TRBJ2-7,CASSEITGNHEQYF
TRBV7-9,.,TRBJ2-3,CASSLIMDITDTQYF
TRBV29-1,.,TRBJ2-6,CSVYSGANVLTF
TRBV6-1,once,TRBJ1-5,CASWDSRPQHF
TRBV9,.,TRBJ2-7,CASSVPDREECEQYF
TRBV5-4,.,TRBJ1-1,CASSLARQGNTEAFF
TRBV7-7,few,TRBJ2-5,CASSLVATQETQYF
TRBV4-1,.,TRBJ1-2,CASSLGDRGNGYTF
TRBV7-9,.,TRBJ2-7,CASSRGLAEGTGEQYF
TRBV5-4,.,TRBJ2-7,CASSLSGQGPREQYF
TRBV2,.,TRBJ2-5,CASSEQRGKETQYF
TRBV19,few,TRBJ2-6,CASSPDSLSGANVLTF
TRBV7-8,.,TRBJ1-1,CASSRQDTEAFF
TRBV6-5,.,TRBJ1-5,CASKLDRRDQPQHF
TRBV11-2,few,TRBJ2-2,CASSRFGGERELFF
TRBV14,once,TRBJ1-1,CASSHEGQGAAEAFF
TRBV15,.,TRBJ2-2,CATSRARAHGELFF
TRBV28,.,TRBJ2-7,CASSFQDGSGRVQQYF
TRBV28,.,TRBJ1-1,CASSFTGSAPEAFF
TRBV18,.,TRBJ1-1,CASSPVYSLNTEAFF
TRBV5-6,.,TRBJ1-3,CASSFGLSGNTIYF
TRBV29-1,once,TRBJ2-7,CSVAKGEWHEQYF
TRBV28,.,TRBJ1-3,CASSLKGQGVSGNTIYF
TRBV2,.,TRBJ1-1,CASSDGSGQGTEAFF
TRBV29-1,.,TRBJ2-1,CSVGLSGGNEQFF
TRBV10-3,few,TRBJ2-1,CAISESTVAGGQFF
TRBV5-4,.,TRBJ1-4,CASSRELEGEKLFF
TRBV15,.,TRBJ2-7,CATSRVPGLGSPDEQYF